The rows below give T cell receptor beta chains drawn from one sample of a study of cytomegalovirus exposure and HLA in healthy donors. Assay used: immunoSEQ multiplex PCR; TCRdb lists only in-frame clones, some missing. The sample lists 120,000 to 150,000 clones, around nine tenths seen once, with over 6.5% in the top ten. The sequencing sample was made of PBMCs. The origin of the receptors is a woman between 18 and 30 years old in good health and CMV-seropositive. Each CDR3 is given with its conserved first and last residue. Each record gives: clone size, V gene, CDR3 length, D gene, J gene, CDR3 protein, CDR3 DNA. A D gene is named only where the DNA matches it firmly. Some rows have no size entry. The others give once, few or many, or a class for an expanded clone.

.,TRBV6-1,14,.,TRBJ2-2,CASSELANTGELFF,TGTGCCAGCAGTGAACTAGCGAACACCGGGGAGCTGTTTTTT
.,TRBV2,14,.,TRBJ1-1,CASSQQGVLTEAFF,TGTGCCAGCAGTCAACAGGGTGTACTCACTGAAGCTTTCTTT
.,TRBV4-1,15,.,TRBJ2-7,CASSQGTTSSYEQYF,TGCGCCAGCAGCCAAGGGACAACGAGCTCCTACGAGCAGTACTTC
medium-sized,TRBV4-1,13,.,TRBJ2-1,CASSQELYNEQFF,TGCGCCAGCAGCCAAGAACTCTACAATGAGCAGTTCTTC
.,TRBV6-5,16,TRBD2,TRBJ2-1,CASSYGTTNSYNEQFF,TGTGCCAGCAGTTACGGGACTACCAATTCCTACAATGAGCAGTTCTTC
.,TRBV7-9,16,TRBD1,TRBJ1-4,CASSSSGQGTNEKLFF,TGTGCCAGCAGCTCATCAGGACAGGGGACTAATGAAAAACTGTTTTTT
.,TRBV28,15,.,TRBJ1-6,CASRSGGSYNSPLHF,TGTGCCAGCAGGAGTGGGGGGTCCTATAATTCACCCCTCCACTTT
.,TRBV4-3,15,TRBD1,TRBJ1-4,CASSRNRGRNEKLFF,TGCGCCAGCAGCCGGAACAGGGGAAGGAATGAAAAACTGTTTTTT
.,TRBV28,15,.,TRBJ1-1,CASSTPGGHNTEAFF,TGTGCCAGCAGTACCCCTGGGGGACATAACACTGAAGCTTTCTTT
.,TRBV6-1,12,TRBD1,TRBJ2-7,CAIGQGAYEQYF,TGTGCCATCGGACAGGGGGCCTACGAGCAGTACTTC
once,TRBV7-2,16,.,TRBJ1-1,CASSFGNARGGTEAFF,TGTGCCAGCAGCTTCGGTAATGCGAGGGGGGGCACTGAAGCTTTCTTT
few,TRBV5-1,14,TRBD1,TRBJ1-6,CASREGARNSPLHF,TGCGCCAGCAGGGAGGGGGCTAGGAATTCACCCCTCCACTTT
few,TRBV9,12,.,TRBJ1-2,CASSVEERGYTF,TGTGCCAGCAGCGTAGAGGAGCGGGGCTACACCTTC
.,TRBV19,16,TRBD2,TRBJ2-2,CASSIAAGPAVGELFF,TGTGCCAGTAGTATAGCAGCGGGGCCCGCGGTCGGGGAGCTGTTTTTT
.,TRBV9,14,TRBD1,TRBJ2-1,CASSPGDSNNEQFF,TGTGCCAGCAGCCCAGGGGACAGTAACAATGAGCAGTTCTTC
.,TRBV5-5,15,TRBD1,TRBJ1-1,CASSQLTGVNTEAFF,TGTGCCAGCAGCCAACTGACAGGGGTGAACACTGAAGCTTTCTTT
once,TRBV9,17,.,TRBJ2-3,CASSEGAGTPSTDTQYF,TGTGCCAGCAGCGAGGGGGCGGGGACACCAAGCACAGATACGCAGTATTTT
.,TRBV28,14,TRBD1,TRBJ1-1,CASSSPTGRTEAFF,TGTGCCAGCAGTTCCCCGACAGGGCGTACTGAAGCTTTCTTT
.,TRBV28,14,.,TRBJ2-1,CASSFSNPGYEQFF,TGTGCCAGCAGTTTCTCCAATCCAGGATATGAGCAGTTCTTC
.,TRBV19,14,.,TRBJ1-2,CASSGTGSNYGYTF,TGTGCCAGTAGTGGTACAGGGTCAAACTATGGCTACACCTTC
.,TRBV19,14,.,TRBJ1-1,CASKELKLNTEAFF,TGTGCCAGTAAAGAACTCAAGTTAAACACTGAAGCTTTCTTT
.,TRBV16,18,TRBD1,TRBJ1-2,CASSPQPMGAGGGDGYTF,TGTGCCAGCAGCCCCCAGCCAATGGGCGCAGGGGGCGGCGATGGCTACACCTTC
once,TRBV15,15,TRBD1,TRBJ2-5,CATSRDPGQQETQYF,TGTGCCACCAGCAGAGATCCGGGACAGCAAGAGACCCAGTACTTC
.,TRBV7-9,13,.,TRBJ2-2,CASSYRIGGELFF,TGTGCCAGCAGCTACAGGATCGGCGGGGAGCTGTTTTTT
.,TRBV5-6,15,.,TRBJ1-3,CASSLVSSSGNTIYF,TGTGCCAGCAGCTTGGTCTCGAGCTCTGGAAACACCATATATTTT
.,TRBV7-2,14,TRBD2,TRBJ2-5,CASSLSGGQETQYF,TGTGCCAGCAGCTTATCCGGGGGGCAAGAGACCCAGTACTTC
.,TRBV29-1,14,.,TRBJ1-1,CSVEEFTANTEAFF,TGCAGCGTTGAAGAATTTACAGCAAACACTGAAGCTTTCTTT
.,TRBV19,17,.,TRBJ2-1,CASSIAVAVSSYNEQFF,TGTGCCAGTAGTATAGCCGTAGCGGTGAGCTCCTACAATGAGCAGTTCTTC
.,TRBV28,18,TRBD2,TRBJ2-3,CASSFPSVLAGDSDTQYF,TGTGCCAGCAGTTTTCCCTCGGTACTAGCGGGAGACTCAGATACGCAGTATTTT
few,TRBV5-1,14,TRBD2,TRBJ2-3,CASSISGTTDTQYF,TGCGCCAGCAGCATTAGCGGGACGACAGATACGCAGTATTTT
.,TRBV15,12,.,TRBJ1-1,CATSRIQGGAFF,TGTGCCACCAGCAGAATACAGGGTGGAGCTTTCTTT
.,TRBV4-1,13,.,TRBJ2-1,CASSQDPLNEQFF,TGCGCCAGCAGCCAAGATCCCTTAAATGAGCAGTTCTTC
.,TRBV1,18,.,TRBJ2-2,CTSSTGTSGGRNTGELFF,TGCACCAGCAGCACCGGGACTAGCGGGGGCCGGAACACCGGGGAGCTGTTTTTT
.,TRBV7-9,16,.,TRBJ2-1,CASSPAKVGESNEQFF,TGTGCCAGCAGCCCCGCCAAGGTGGGAGAATCGAATGAGCAGTTCTTC
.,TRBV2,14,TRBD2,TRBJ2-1,CASSDSGTSVIKFF,TGTGCCAGCAGTGATTCCGGGACTAGCGTAATAAAGTTCTTC
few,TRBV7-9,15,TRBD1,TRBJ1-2,CASSSSDRGLDGYTF,TGTGCCAGCAGCTCGTCGGACAGGGGGCTTGATGGCTACACCTTC
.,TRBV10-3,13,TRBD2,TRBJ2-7,CAIRGGRGYEQYF,TGTGCCATCAGGGGGGGGAGGGGTTACGAGCAGTACTTC
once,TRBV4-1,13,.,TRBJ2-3,CASSRGHADTQYF,TGCGCCAGCAGCCGAGGACACGCAGATACGCAGTATTTT
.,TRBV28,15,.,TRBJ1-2,CASSLNLFSNYGYTF,TGTGCCAGCAGTTTAAATCTATTTTCAAACTATGGCTACACCTTC
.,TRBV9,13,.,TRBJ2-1,CASSVYLGSEQFF,TGTGCCAGCAGCGTATATTTGGGGAGTGAGCAGTTCTTC
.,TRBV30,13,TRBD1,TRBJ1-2,CACRKGGFYGYTF,TGTGCCTGCCGGAAAGGGGGCTTCTATGGCTACACCTTC
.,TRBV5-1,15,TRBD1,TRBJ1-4,CASSTTGQVNEKLFF,TGCGCCAGCAGCACAACGGGACAGGTTAATGAAAAACTGTTTTTT
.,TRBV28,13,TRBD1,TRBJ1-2,CASSARGPYGYTF,TGTGCCAGCAGCGCGAGGGGGCCCTATGGCTACACCTTC
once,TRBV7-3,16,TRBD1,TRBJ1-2,CASSFRPLQGEDGYTF,TGTGCCAGCAGCTTTCGCCCTCTACAGGGGGAGGATGGCTACACCTTC
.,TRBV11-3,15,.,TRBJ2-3,CASSLDGWTADTQYF,TGTGCCAGCAGCTTAGATGGGTGGACAGCAGATACGCAGTATTTT
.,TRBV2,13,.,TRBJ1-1,CASKKRGNTEAFF,TGTGCCAGCAAGAAAAGGGGGAACACTGAAGCTTTCTTT
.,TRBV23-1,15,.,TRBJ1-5,CASRVTVVISKPQHF,TGCGCCAGCAGAGTGACAGTCGTAATCTCGAAGCCCCAGCATTTT
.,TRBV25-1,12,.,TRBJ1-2,CASSEQGKGYTF,TGTGCCAGCAGTGAACAGGGCAAGGGCTACACCTTC
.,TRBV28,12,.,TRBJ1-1,CASTLRHTEAFF,TGTGCCAGCACCCTTCGTCACACTGAAGCTTTCTTT
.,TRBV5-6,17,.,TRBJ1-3,CASSWRARGGSGNTIYF,TGTGCCAGCAGCTGGAGGGCCCGAGGAGGTTCTGGAAACACCATATATTTT
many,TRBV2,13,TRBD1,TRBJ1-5,CASSQGARQPQHF,TGTGCCAGCAGTCAGGGGGCACGTCAGCCCCAGCATTTT
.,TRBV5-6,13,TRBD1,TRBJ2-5,CASRLGQGETQYF,TGTGCCAGCAGACTTGGACAGGGGGAGACCCAGTACTTC
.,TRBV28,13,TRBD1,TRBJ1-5,CASRTGVNQPQHF,TGTGCCAGCCGGACAGGCGTGAACCAGCCCCAGCATTTT
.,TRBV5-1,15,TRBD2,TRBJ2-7,CASSDGTSGGYEQYF,TGCGCCAGCAGCGACGGGACTAGCGGGGGGTACGAGCAGTACTTC
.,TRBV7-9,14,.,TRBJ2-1,CASSLATSNNEQFF,TGTGCCAGCAGCTTGGCCACTAGCAACAATGAGCAGTTCTTC
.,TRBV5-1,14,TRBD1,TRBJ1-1,CASSFTGGTWEAFF,TGCGCCAGCAGCTTTACAGGGGGAACCTGGGAAGCTTTCTTT
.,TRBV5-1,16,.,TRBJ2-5,CASSRGVETFQETQYF,TGCGCCAGCAGCCGCGGGGTAGAGACTTTTCAAGAGACCCAGTACTTC